This T cell receptor beta chain was recorded in a study of metastatic and nonmetastatic thyroid tumors. For the study at large: Samples came from malignant and benign thyroid patients, and repertoires were compared across blood and tumor or nodule tissue. General observations from the study: Reported TCR beta diversity, measured in blood and tumor, was significantly higher for malignant thyroid tumors than for benign nodules.

The CDR3 is 15 amino acids. V shed 2 bases and J shed 3 bases, with 10 bases lying between them. Germline V gene sequence: CDR1 WNHNN, CDR2 SYGVQD (reference sequence). Comments on this clone: Its antigen is currently unknown.

Thyroid surgery had not been preceded by any treatment in any patient. Per the original data handling: In papillary thyroid cancer, a distant-metastasis classifier was built using CDR3 differences across clinicopathological groups. TCRdb re-clonotyped the PCR reads through MiXCR. The V and J calls and clone size come from TCRdb's table, not from the authors' own analysis. The sample carries just over 15,000 clones, 3% to 4% recorded once. J is TRBJ2-2 and V is TRBV10-1, with a tentative D call TRBD2 (6 bases). Sequenced: tumor tissue. The source is a female donor with papillary thyroid cancer or a benign thyroid nodule (not recorded which). Some clones in this sample may be carry-over from other donors' samples. CDR3 nucleotide sequence: TGCGCCAGCAGTGAGGAACGGGGGTACACCGGGGAGCTGTTTTTT. Amino acids: CASSEERGYTGELFF.